These 31 T cell receptor beta chains came from one sample sequenced in a study of blood T cell repertoires in COVID-19 (dated by TCRdb to between 2020 and 2021). The library was prepared using the immunoSEQ multiplex PCR assay. Imported from immuneACCESS, the table was reduced by TCRdb to in-frame sequences with V and J called. These copies leave out some clones; in studies compared against another copy, an unresolved V gene accounts for under half, and the cause of the remainder is not known. Counted in this sample were roughly 96,000 clones; about 86% of them appeared once. 4.1% of the sample goes to the ten largest clones. Sequenced input: peripheral blood. These receptors all come from a man aged 60-69 years with acute or convalescent COVID-19.

The chain carries TRBV5-4 and TRBJ2-3; 11 bases line up with TRBD2. V trimming: 2 bases; J trimming: 5 bases; junction bases outside the gene matches: 4. The CDR3 length is 15 residues. From germline, CDR1 is SGHNT and CDR2 YYREEE (reference sequence). This CDR3 reads CASSFVLAGGDTQYF. CDR3 DNA sequence: TGTGCCAGCAGCTTTGTTCTAGCGGGAGGAGATACGCAGTATTTT. Drawing the rest from reference TRBV5-4 and TRBJ2-3, the complete variable domain is ETGVTQSPTHLIKTRGQQVTLRCSSQSGHNTVSWYQQALGQGPQFIFQYYREEENGRGNFPPRFSGLQFPNYSSELNVNALELDDSALYLCASSFVLAGGDTQYFGPGTRLTVL.

J is TRBJ1-5 and V is TRBV30; the D gene is possibly TRBD1 (5 bases). The ends were cut back, 4 bases at V and 7 bases at J, with 14 bases in the middle. CDR3 length equals 13 residues. Looked up from germline, CDR1 is GTSNPN and CDR2 is SVGIG (reference sequence). CDR3 amino acids: CAWTHGGGQPQHF. Here the CDR3 DNA reads TGTGCCTGGACCCACGGGGGAGGACAGCCCCAGCATTTT. The variable domain in full, completed from reference TRBV30 and TRBJ1-5, reads SQTIHQWPATLVQPVGSPLSLECTVEGTSNPNLYWYRQAAGRGLQLLFYSVGIGQISSEVPQNLSASRPQDRQFILSSKKLLLSDSGFYLCAWTHGGGQPQHFGDGTRLSIL.

The rearrangement links TRBV6-5 to TRBJ2-1; TRBD2 is a possible D gene (6 bases). Germline V lookup: CDR1 MNHEY, CDR2 SVGAGI. This CDR3 has 15 residues. The ends were cut back, 6 bases at V and 10 bases at J, with 22 bases in the middle. CDR3 amino acids: CASRTLGGIGREQFF. The CDR3 region has the DNA TGTGCCAGCAGGACCCTCGGGGGTATAGGTCGGGAGCAGTTCTTC.

There are a few counts of this clone. V gene TRBV3-1 (or the pseudogene TRBV3-2) combines with J gene TRBJ1-1, with TRBD1 as a possible D gene (6 bases). Per the germline V gene, CDR1 is LGHDT and CDR2 is YNNKEL (reference sequence). The CDR3 has 16 amino acids. With 4 bases removed from V and 4 bases from J, the gap between germline ends came to 19 bases. Here the CDR3 reads CASSPGTGGAGTEAFF. The CDR3 DNA sequence: TGTGCCAGCAGCCCGGGGACGGGGGGGGCAGGCACTGAAGCTTTCTTT.

The CDR3 sequence: CAISQGSTYNEQFF. CDR3 sequence (DNA): TGTGCCATCAGCCAGGGATCCACCTACAATGAGCAGTTCTTC. V gene TRBV10-3 combines with J gene TRBJ2-1, with a possible D match to TRBD1 (5 bases). V lost 6 bases, J lost 2 bases, and 11 bases lay in between. Germline V lookup: CDR1 ENHRY, CDR2 SYGVKD. The CDR3 contains 14 residues.

The chain couples TRBV3-1 (or the pseudogene TRBV3-2) to TRBJ2-1; TRBD2 agrees at 8 bases. The trim removed 0 bases at V and 5 bases at J, leaving 9 bases unmatched. Germline lookup yields CDR1 LGHDT and CDR2 YNNKEL (reference sequence). CDR3 length equals 17 residues. For the CDR3, the DNA is TGTGCCAGCAGCCAAGAGGTGCTAGCGGGTCTGAACAATGAGCAGTTCTTC. It translates to CASSQEVLAGLNNEQFF.

Worth noting for this clone: This CDR3 is also generated by other DNA sequences in the sample. This chain uses TRBV15 with TRBJ2-1; 8 nucleotides match TRBD2. Trimming at V came to 0 bases and at J to 9 bases, leaving 7 bases not matched to a gene. The CDR3 covers 15 residues. The germline gives CDR1 LNHNV, CDR2 YYDKDF (reference sequence). The CDR3 DNA reads TGTGCCACCAGCAGAGACTTGGCGGGAGGACTTGAGCAGTTCTTC. As protein: CATSRDLAGGLEQFF. The full variable domain, with the rest looked up from reference TRBV15 and TRBJ2-1, is DAMVIQNPRYQVTQFGKPVTLSCSQTLNHNVMYWYQQKSSQAPKLLFHYYDKDFNNEADTPDNFQSRRPNTSFCFLDIRSPGLGDTAMYLCATSRDLAGGLEQFFGPGTRLTVL.

CDR3 amino acids: CASSLAGGVNYGYTF. In nucleotides, the CDR3 is TGTGCCAGCAGCTTAGCAGGGGGCGTTAACTATGGCTACACCTTC. The chain joins TRBV11-3 to TRBJ1-2; 8 bases fit TRBD1. After removal of 1 base from V and 1 base from J, the junction contained 2 bases not matched to a gene. CDR1 is SGHNT, CDR2 YENEEA, per germline. This CDR3 region has 15 residues. Variable domain in full (rest from reference TRBV11-3 and TRBJ1-2): EAGVVQSPRYKIIEKKQPVAFWCNPISGHNTLYWYLQNLGQGPELLIRYENEEAVDDSQLPKDRFSAERLKGVDSTLKIQPAELGDSAVYLCASSLAGGVNYGYTFGSGTRLTVV.

V is TRBV4-2 and J is TRBJ2-1; tentative D call: TRBD2 (6 bases). The germline V and J ends were trimmed by 1 base and 6 bases, with 10 bases remaining between them. The CDR3 covers 14 residues. From germline, CDR1 is LGHNA and CDR2 YNFKEQ. The CDR3 region has the DNA TGTGCCAGCAGCCAAGGACTAGTACGCAATGAGCAGTTCTTC. It yields the protein CASSQGLVRNEQFF.

This rearrangement joins TRBV11-3 to TRBJ2-3; possible D gene TRBD1, 5 bases. V was clipped by 0 bases and J by 6 bases, with 10 bases between them. CDR3 length: 14 residues. The germline CDR1 and CDR2 sequences are SGHNT and YENEEA. CDR3 in DNA: TGTGCCAGCAGCTTAGATCAGGGTTCGGATACGCAGTATTTT. Its translation: CASSLDQGSDTQYF.

The chain joins TRBV11-2 to TRBJ1-6, with D perhaps TRBD1 (6 bases). CDR3 size: 15 residues. The germline V gene has CDR1 SGHAT and CDR2 FQNNGV. Trimming removed 4 bases from V and 7 bases from J, with 14 bases in between. The CDR3 spells CASSSRQVRNSPLHF. CDR3 sequence (DNA): TGTGCCAGCAGCTCCCGACAGGTTCGAAATTCACCCCTCCACTTT.

The rearrangement links TRBV30 to TRBJ2-7, with TRBD2 identical over 8 bases. This CDR3 comprises 12 residues. V was clipped by 7 bases and J by 4 bases; unmatched bases: 6. The germline gives CDR1 GTSNPN, CDR2 SVGIG (reference sequence). The CDR3 DNA reads as TGTGCCTATTCCCGGGGGGGATACGAGCAGTACTTC. It translates to CAYSRGGYEQYF.

CDR3 DNA sequence: TGTGCCAGCACGGAGGGGCTAAAGGGCTACACCTTC. Its translation: CASTEGLKGYTF. The chain joins TRBV6-5 to TRBJ1-2, with D perhaps matching TRBD1 (5 bases). The germline V gene has CDR1 MNHEY and CDR2 SVGAGI. This CDR3 is built from 12 residues. Deletions cut 7 bases from V and 8 bases from J, with 14 bases between.

The chain has TRBV5-1 and TRBJ1-4, with TRBD1 matching over 7 bases. After removal of 4 bases from V and 2 bases from J, the junction contained 8 bases not matched to a gene. This CDR3 region has 16 residues. From germline, CDR1 is SGHRS and CDR2 YFSETQ. The DNA for the CDR3 is TGCGCCAGCAGCCCGGGGACAGTTGGGACTAATGAAAAACTGTTTTTT. Residues: CASSPGTVGTNEKLFF.

The DNA for the CDR3 is TGTGCCAGCAGCGCAGGGATTAGTAACTATGGCTACACCTTC. This translates into CASSAGISNYGYTF. This rearrangement joins TRBV6-5 to TRBJ1-2; a possible D gene is TRBD1 (5 bases). V lost 6 bases, J lost 1 base, and 12 bases lay in between. CDR1 and CDR2 (germline): MNHEY, SVGAGI. The CDR3 runs to 14 residues.

The V and J genes are TRBV9 and TRBJ1-1; TRBD1 agrees at 12 bases. The germline V gene has CDR1 SGDLS and CDR2 YYNGEE. The CDR3 spans 16 residues. V shed 2 bases, J shed 4 bases, and the junction held 6 bases outside the gene matches. In DNA, the CDR3 is TGTGCCAGCAGCGTGGGACAGGGGGCGGGAGGCACTGAAGCTTTCTTT. Its protein product is CASSVGQGAGGTEAFF. Based on the CDR3 plus reference TRBV9 and TRBJ1-1, the full variable domain is DSGVTQTPKHLITATGQRVTLRCSPRSGDLSVYWYQQSLDQGLQFLIQYYNGEERAKGNILERFSAQQFPDLHSELNLSSLELGDSALYFCASSVGQGAGGTEAFFGQGTRLTVV.

The CDR3 DNA sequence: TGCGCCAGCAGCACGGGACAGGGTGAGGGCGAGCAGTACTTC. Translation: CASSTGQGEGEQYF. This chain joins TRBV5-1 and TRBJ2-7, with 9 bases fitting TRBD1. The V gene end was trimmed by 4 bases and the J gene end by 6 bases; junction bases not matched to a gene: 8. The CDR3 contains 14 residues. Germline CDR1 SGHRS, CDR2 YFSETQ.

The chain links TRBV20-1 to TRBJ2-3; 7 bases agree with TRBD2. V gave up 3 bases and J gave up 4 bases; unmatched junction bases: 16. This CDR3 contains 17 residues. CDR1 is DFQATT, CDR2 SNEGSKA, per germline (reference sequence). CDR3 in DNA: TGCAGTGCTAGTCTGATTTTGAAGCGGGATTATTCAGATACGCAGTATTTT. Translation gives CSASLILKRDYSDTQYF.

The chain recombines TRBV7-9 with TRBJ2-1; 10 nucleotides line up with TRBD2. V lost 3 bases to trimming and J lost 4 bases; unmatched junction nucleotides: 3. CDR3 length: 15 amino acids. Germline V gene sequence: CDR1 SEHNR, CDR2 FQNEAQ (reference sequence). CDR3 nucleotide sequence: TGTGCCAGCAGCTTCGGACTAGCGGATTACAATGAGCAGTTCTTC. As protein: CASSFGLADYNEQFF. Looking up the rest from reference TRBV7-9 and TRBJ2-1 gives the full variable domain: DTGVSQNPRHKITKRGQNVTFRCDPISEHNRLYWYRQTLGQGPEFLTYFQNEAQLEKSRLLSDRFSAERPKGSFSTLEIQRTEQGDSAMYLCASSFGLADYNEQFFGPGTRLTVL.

The chain combines TRBV6-4 with TRBJ1-2, with D unresolved. Germline V lookup: CDR1 MRHNA, CDR2 SNTAGT. Deletions cut 3 bases from V and 3 bases from J, with 8 bases between. CDR3 length equals 13 residues. The CDR3 DNA reads as TGTGCCAGCAGTGAAACGGGAGACTATGGCTACACCTTC. This gives the protein CASSETGDYGYTF.

This clone was picked up one time. The gene calls are TRBV7-3 and TRBJ1-5; D unclear. Trimming pared 2 bases from V and 4 bases from J, leaving 3 bases between. Germline CDR1 is SGHTA and CDR2 is FQGTGA. The CDR3 covers 12 residues. As DNA, the CDR3 is TGTGCCAGCAGCTTATATAATCAGCCCCAGCATTTT. Translating it yields CASSLYNQPQHF.

This clone was seen just once. The chain is built from TRBV19 and TRBJ1-2, with D unclear. Germline assignment: CDR1 LNHDA and CDR2 SQIVND (reference sequence). CDR3 length: 15 amino acids. V dropped 5 bases and J dropped 4 bases, with 17 bases sitting between them. The CDR3 sequence is CASSYGGFKGYGYTF. The CDR3 DNA reads as TGTGCCAGTAGTTACGGCGGGTTTAAAGGCTATGGCTACACCTTC. Complete variable domain (other parts from reference TRBV19 and TRBJ1-2): DGGITQSPKYLFRKEGQNVTLSCEQNLNHDAMYWYRQDPGQGLRLIYYSQIVNDFQKGDIAEGYSVSREKKESFPLTVTSAQKNPTAFYLCASSYGGFKGYGYTFGSGTRLTVV.

The chain joins TRBV5-5 to TRBJ1-2; no clear D gene. From germline, CDR1 is SGHKS and CDR2 YYEKEE (reference sequence). The germline V and J ends were trimmed by 6 bases and 3 bases, with 18 bases remaining between them. The CDR3 loop spans 15 amino acids. DNA of the CDR3: TGTGCCAGCACCCCCGCCCCGGGGTGGGACTATGGCTACACCTTC. Encoded protein: CASTPAPGWDYGYTF. Drawing the rest from reference TRBV5-5 and TRBJ1-2, the complete variable domain is DAGVTQSPTHLIKTRGQQVTLRCSPISGHKSVSWYQQVLGQGPQFIFQYYEKEERGRGNFPDRFSARQFPNYSSELNVNALLLGDSALYLCASTPAPGWDYGYTFGSGTRLTVV.

The CDR3 here is CASSLTSGQRHQPQHF. The DNA for the CDR3 is TGTGCCAGTAGTCTCACAAGCGGACAGCGGCATCAGCCCCAGCATTTT. This rearrangement joins TRBV19 to TRBJ1-5; possible D gene TRBD1, 6 bases. This CDR3 is built from 16 residues. Germline CDR1 is LNHDA and CDR2 is SQIVND (reference sequence). The V and J ends lost 5 bases and 5 bases respectively, with 19 bases between them.

J is TRBJ1-6 and V is TRBV5-5; D gene unclear. Germline V gene lookup returns CDR1 SGHKS and CDR2 YYEKEE (reference sequence). CDR3 length: 13 amino acids. V was cut by 1 base and J by 7 bases, with 6 bases left in between. CDR3 sequence reads: CASSLQANSPLHF. CDR3 coding DNA: TGTGCCAGCAGCTTGCAGGCAAATTCACCCCTCCACTTT.

The chain combines TRBV6-1 with TRBJ1-2; tentative D call: TRBD1 (5 bases). Germline V CDR1 and CDR2: MNHNS, SASEGT. This CDR3 has 14 residues. With 2 bases removed from V and 2 bases from J, the gap between germline ends came to 9 bases. The CDR3 nucleotides are TGTGCCAGCAGTGAAATATACAGGAACTATGGCTACACCTTC. This encodes CASSEIYRNYGYTF.

The chain employs TRBV6-4 and TRBJ2-6; 11 nucleotides line up with TRBD1. The V gene's germline CDR1 is MRHNA and CDR2 SNTAGT. The J segment lost 4 bases and the V segment lost 4 bases, leaving 3 bases of the junction unmatched. The CDR3 spans 16 residues. CDR3 DNA sequence: TGTGCCAGCAGTGGGACAGGGGGCGCCGGGGCCAACGTCCTGACTTTC. Translated: CASSGTGGAGANVLTF.

The V call is TRBV9, the J call TRBJ2-2, with 8 bases fitting TRBD2. Germline V gene data show CDR1 as SGDLS and CDR2 as YYNGEE. This CDR3 region has 17 residues. V was pared by 0 bases and J by 4 bases, with 8 bases of the junction left unmatched. This chain's CDR3 is CASSVELSGRVTGELFF. CDR3 nucleotide sequence: TGTGCCAGCAGCGTAGAACTCTCCGGGAGGGTCACCGGGGAGCTGTTTTTT.

The chain has TRBV21-1 and TRBJ2-3; the table's D call of TRBD2 was not tested on the DNA. TRBV21-1 is described as a pseudogene. This CDR3 spans 17 amino acids. CDR3 nucleotides: TGTGCCAGCAGCAAAGGGTGGGTACGGACTAGAGGAGATACGCAGTATTTT. Translated, it gives CASSKGWVRTRGDTQYF.

There are a few counts of this clone. The V call is TRBV6-5, the J call TRBJ2-1; 10 nucleotides agree with TRBD2. CDR1 and CDR2 from the germline V gene are MNHEY and SVGAGI. V lost 2 bases to trimming and J lost 3 bases; unmatched junction nucleotides: 1. This CDR3 region has 15 residues. The CDR3 loop is CASSYPSGGYNEQFF. CDR3 sequence (DNA): TGTGCCAGCAGTTACCCTAGCGGGGGCTACAATGAGCAGTTCTTC.

The chain combines TRBV5-1 with TRBJ1-4, with 10 positions matching TRBD1. V was clipped by 4 bases and J by 7 bases; unmatched bases: 7. Germline lookup yields CDR1 SGHRS and CDR2 YFSETQ. The CDR3 totals 15 residues. The CDR3 protein is CASSPLTGGGEKLFF. The CDR3 DNA is TGCGCCAGCAGCCCCCTGACAGGGGGCGGTGAAAAACTGTTTTTT.